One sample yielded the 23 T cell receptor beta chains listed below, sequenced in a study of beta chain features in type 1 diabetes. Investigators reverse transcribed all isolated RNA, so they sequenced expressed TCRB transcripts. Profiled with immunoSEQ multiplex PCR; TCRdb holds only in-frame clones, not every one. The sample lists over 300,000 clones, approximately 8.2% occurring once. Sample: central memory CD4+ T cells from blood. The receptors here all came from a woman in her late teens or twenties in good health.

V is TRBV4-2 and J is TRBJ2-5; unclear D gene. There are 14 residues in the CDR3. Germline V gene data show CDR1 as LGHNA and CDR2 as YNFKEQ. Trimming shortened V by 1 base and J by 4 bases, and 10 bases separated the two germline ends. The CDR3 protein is CASSQGSQGETQYF. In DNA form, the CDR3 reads TGTGCCAGCAGCCAAGGGAGCCAAGGAGAGACCCAGTACTTC.

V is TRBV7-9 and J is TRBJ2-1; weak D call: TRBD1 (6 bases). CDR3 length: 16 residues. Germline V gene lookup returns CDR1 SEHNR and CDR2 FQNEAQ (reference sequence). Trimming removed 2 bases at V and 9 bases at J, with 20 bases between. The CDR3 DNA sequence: TGTGCCAGCAGCTTACGAGGGGACATTGGCCTTGGTGAGCAGTTCTTC. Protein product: CASSLRGDIGLGEQFF.

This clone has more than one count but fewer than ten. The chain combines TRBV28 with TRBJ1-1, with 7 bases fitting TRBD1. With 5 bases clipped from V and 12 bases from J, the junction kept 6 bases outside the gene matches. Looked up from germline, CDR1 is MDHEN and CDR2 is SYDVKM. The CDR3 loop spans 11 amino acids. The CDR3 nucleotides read TGTGCCAGCAGTCCCAGGGGGATGACTTTCTTT. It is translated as CASSPRGMTFF.

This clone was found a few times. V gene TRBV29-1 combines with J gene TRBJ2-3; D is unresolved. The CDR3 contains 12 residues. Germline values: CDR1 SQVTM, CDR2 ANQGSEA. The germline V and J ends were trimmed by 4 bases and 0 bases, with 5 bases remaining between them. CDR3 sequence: CSVGASTDTQYF. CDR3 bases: TGCAGCGTTGGTGCCAGCACAGATACGCAGTATTTT.

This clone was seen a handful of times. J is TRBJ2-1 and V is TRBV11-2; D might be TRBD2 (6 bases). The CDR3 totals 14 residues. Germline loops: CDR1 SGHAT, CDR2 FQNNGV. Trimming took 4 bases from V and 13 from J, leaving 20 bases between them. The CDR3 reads CASSSPGLHLRQFF. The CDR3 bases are TGTGCCAGCAGCTCTCCGGGACTCCACCTCCGTCAGTTCTTC.

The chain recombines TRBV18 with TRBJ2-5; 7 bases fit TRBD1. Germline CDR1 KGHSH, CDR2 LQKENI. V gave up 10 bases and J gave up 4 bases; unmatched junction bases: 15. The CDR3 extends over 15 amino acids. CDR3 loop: CATGNARDSRETQYF. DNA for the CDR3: TGTGCCACTGGAAACGCCCGGGACAGCCGAGAGACCCAGTACTTC.

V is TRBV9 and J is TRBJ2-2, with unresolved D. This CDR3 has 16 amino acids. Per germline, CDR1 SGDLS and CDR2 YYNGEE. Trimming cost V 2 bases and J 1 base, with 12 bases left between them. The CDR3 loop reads CASSVTVGENTGELFF. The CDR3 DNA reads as TGTGCCAGCAGCGTGACCGTAGGAGAGAACACCGGGGAGCTGTTTTTT. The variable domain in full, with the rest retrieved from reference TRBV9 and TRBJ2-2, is DSGVTQTPKHLITATGQRVTLRCSPRSGDLSVYWYQQSLDQGLQFLIQYYNGEERAKGNILERFSAQQFPDLHSELNLSSLELGDSALYFCASSVTVGENTGELFFGEGSRLTVL.

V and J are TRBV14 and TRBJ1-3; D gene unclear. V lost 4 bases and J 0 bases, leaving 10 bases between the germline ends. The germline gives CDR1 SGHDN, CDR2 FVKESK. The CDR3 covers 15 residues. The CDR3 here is CASSPWVSSGNTIYF. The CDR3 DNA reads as TGTGCCAGCAGCCCCTGGGTCAGCTCTGGAAACACCATATATTTT.

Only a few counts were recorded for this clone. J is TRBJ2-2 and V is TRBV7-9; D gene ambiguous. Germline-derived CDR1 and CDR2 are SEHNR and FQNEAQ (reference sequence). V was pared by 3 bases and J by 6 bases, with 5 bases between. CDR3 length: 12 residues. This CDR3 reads CASSLGAGELFF. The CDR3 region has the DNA TGTGCCAGCAGCTTGGGTGCCGGGGAGCTGTTTTTT.

The CDR3 protein is CASSLGQGSGNEKLFF. The CDR3 region has the DNA TGTGCCAGCAGCCTAGGACAGGGCTCGGGGAATGAAAAACTGTTTTTT. The chain joins TRBV7-9 to TRBJ1-4; 8 bases align to TRBD1. This CDR3 region has 16 residues. Germline lookup yields CDR1 SEHNR and CDR2 FQNEAQ (reference sequence). Trimming took 5 bases from V and 5 from J; bases not matched to a gene: 10. Filled out from reference TRBV7-9 and TRBJ1-4, the complete variable domain reads DTGVSQNPRHKITKRGQNVTFRCDPISEHNRLYWYRQTLGQGPEFLTYFQNEAQLEKSRLLSDRFSAERPKGSFSTLEIQRTEQGDSAMYLCASSLGQGSGNEKLFFGSGTQLSVL.

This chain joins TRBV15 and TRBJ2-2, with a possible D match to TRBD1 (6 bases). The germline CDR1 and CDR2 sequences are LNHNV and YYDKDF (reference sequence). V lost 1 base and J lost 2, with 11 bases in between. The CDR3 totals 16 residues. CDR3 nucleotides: TGTGCCACCAGCAGAGTCCGGACAGTTAACACCGGGGAGCTGTTTTTT. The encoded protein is CATSRVRTVNTGELFF.

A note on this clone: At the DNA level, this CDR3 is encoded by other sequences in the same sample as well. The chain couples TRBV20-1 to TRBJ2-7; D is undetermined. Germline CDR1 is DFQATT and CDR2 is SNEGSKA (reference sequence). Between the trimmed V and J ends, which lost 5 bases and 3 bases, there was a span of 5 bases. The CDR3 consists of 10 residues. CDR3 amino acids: CSARIYEQYF. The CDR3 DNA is TGCAGTGCTCGGATCTACGAGCAGTACTTC.

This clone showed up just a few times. The CDR3 sequence: CASRLRDNSYNEQFF. CDR3 sequence (DNA): TGTGCCAGCAGACTCCGGGACAACTCCTACAATGAGCAGTTCTTC. The chain recombines TRBV28 with TRBJ2-1; possible D gene TRBD1, 6 bases. The CDR3 has 15 residues. From germline, CDR1 is MDHEN and CDR2 SYDVKM. Trimming took 6 bases from V and 0 from J, leaving 12 bases between them.

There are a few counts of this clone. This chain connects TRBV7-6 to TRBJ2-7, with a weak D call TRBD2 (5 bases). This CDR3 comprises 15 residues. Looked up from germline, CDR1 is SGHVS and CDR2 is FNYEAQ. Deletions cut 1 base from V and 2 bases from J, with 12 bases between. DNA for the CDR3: TGTGCCAGCAGCTTAGGTTCTAGCCAGACCTACGAGCAGTACTTC. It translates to CASSLGSSQTYEQYF.

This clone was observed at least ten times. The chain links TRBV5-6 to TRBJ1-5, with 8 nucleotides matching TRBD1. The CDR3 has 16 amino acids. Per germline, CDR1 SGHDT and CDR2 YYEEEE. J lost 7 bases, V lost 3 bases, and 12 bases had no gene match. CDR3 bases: TGTGCCAGCAGCTCAATCCGGGACAGGATCGAACAGCCCCAGCATTTT. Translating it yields CASSSIRDRIEQPQHF.

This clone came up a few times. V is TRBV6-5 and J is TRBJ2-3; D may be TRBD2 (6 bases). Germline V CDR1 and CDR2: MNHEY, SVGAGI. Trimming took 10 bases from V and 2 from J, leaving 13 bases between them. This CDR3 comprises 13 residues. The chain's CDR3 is CATLAPNTDTQYF. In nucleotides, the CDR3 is TGTGCCACGCTAGCGCCTAACACAGATACGCAGTATTTT.

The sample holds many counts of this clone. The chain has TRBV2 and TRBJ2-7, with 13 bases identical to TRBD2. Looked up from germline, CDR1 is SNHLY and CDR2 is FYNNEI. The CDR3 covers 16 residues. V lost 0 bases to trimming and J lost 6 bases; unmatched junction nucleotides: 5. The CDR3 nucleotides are TGTGCCAGCAGTGAAGCGCGGACTAGCGGGAGTCTCGAGCAGTACTTC. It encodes CASSEARTSGSLEQYF.

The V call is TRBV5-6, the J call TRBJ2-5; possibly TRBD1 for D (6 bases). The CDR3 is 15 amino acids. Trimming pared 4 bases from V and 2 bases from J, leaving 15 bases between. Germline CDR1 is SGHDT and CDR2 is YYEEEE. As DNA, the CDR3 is TGTGCCAGCAGCAATAGAAAGGGGGATCAAGAGACCCAGTACTTC. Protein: CASSNRKGDQETQYF.

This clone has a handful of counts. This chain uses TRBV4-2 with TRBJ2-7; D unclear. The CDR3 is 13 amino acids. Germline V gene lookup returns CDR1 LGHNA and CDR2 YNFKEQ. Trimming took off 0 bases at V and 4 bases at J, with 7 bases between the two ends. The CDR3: CASSQDSEYEQYF. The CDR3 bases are TGTGCCAGCAGCCAAGACAGCGAGTACGAGCAGTACTTC.

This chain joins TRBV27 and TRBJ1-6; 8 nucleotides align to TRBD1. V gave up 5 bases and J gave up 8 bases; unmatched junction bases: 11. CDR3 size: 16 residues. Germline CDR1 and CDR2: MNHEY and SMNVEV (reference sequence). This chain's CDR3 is CASSPTRTGGYSPLHF. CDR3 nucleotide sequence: TGTGCCAGCAGTCCGACACGTACAGGGGGTTATTCACCCCTCCACTTT.

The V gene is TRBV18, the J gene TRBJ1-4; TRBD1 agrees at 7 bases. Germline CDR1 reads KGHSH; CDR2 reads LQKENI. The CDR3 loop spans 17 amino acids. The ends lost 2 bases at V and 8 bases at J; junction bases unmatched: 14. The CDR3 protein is CASSPSAGTDIREKLFF. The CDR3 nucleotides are TGTGCCAGCTCACCATCAGCCGGGACAGATATCCGAGAAAAACTGTTTTTT.

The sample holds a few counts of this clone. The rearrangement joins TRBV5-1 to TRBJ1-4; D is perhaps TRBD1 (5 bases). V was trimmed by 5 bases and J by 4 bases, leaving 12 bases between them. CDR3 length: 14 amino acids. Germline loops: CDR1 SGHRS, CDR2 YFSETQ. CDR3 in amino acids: CASRPGPSNEKLFF. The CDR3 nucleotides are TGCGCCAGCAGACCGGGACCGAGTAATGAAAAACTGTTTTTT.

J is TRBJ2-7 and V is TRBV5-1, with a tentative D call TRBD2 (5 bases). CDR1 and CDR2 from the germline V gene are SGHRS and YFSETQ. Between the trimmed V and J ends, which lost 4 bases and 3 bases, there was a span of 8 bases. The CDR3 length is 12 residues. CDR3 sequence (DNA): TGCGCCAGCAGCCGGGGTGGCTACGAGCAGTACTTC. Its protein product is CASSRGGYEQYF.